This T cell receptor beta chain came from a study of blood T cell repertoires in COVID-19. The table came from immunoSEQ multiplex PCR; TCRdb's copy has only in-frame clones and leaves some out. The profile shows 330,000 or so clones, over 80% of them singletons. Assignment of participants to cohorts was predicated upon participant-reported clinical history. What the recovered Cohort 3 donors had was two negative PCRs, clearance, or symptom resolution. Sequencing input: PBMCs or T cells enriched from blood (not recorded which). This TCR was recovered from a young man who had recovered from COVID-19.

For the CDR3, the DNA is TGTGCCAGCAACCCCTGGACAGACAATGAGCAGTTCTTC. It encodes CASNPWTDNEQFF. The chain couples TRBV2 to TRBJ2-1; D might be TRBD1 (6 bases). V was trimmed by 7 bases and J by 5 bases, leaving 12 bases between them. Germline V gene sequence: CDR1 SNHLY, CDR2 FYNNEI. The CDR3 sequence is 13 residues long.